The clone carrying this TCR beta chain appeared many times. Its antigen is as yet unknown. The sample comes from a study of Graves' ophthalmopathy and Graves' hyperthyroidism. Study conclusions and caveats: For separating ophthalmopathy from stable hyperthyroidism, a 13-signature model gave under 90% sensitivity and roughly 83% specificity. Thyroid clonotypes that were expanded above 0.001 frequency mostly also appeared in blood.

For repertoire sequencing, the TCR beta CDR3 regions were amplified from RNA transcripts. An initial RT-PCR round employing HTBI primers preceded a second-round multiplex PCR. TCRdb called the multiplex PCR reads again in MiXCR, with one record for every CDR3 protein. This table has 900,000 to 1,200,000 distinct CDR3 sequences, less than 45% appearing once. Losses at the gene ends were 8 bases for V and 6 bases for J; bases not matched to a gene: 8. In germline, CDR1 is SNHLY, CDR2 FYNNEI. There are 14 residues in the CDR3. The chain employs TRBV2 and TRBJ2-2, with 8 bases lining up with TRBD1. The sequence was obtained from an adult man with Graves' hyperthyroidism. The sequenced sample consisted of peripheral blood or thyroid tissue (not recorded which). The DNA of the CDR3 is TGTGCCAGCCTCGACAGGGGAGGACCCGGGGAGCTGTTTTTT. It codes for CASLDRGGPGELFF.